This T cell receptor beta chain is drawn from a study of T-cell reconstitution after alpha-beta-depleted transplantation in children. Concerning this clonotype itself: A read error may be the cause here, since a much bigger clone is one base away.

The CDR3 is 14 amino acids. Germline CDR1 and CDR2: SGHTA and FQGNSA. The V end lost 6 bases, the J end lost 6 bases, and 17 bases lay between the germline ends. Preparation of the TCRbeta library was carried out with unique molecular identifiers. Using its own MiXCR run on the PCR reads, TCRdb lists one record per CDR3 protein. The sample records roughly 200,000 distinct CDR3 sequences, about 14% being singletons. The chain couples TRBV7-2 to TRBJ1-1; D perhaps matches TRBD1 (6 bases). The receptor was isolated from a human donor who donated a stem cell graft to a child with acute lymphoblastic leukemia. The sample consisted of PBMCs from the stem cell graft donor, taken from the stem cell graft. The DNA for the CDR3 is TGTGCCAGCAGACCGGGACCGGGGGGCTCTGAAGCTTTCTTT. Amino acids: CASRPGPGGSEAFF. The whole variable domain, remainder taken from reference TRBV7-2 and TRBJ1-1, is GAGVSQSPSNKVTEKGKDVELRCDPISGHTALYWYRQSLGQGLEFLIYFQGNSAPDKSGLPSDRFSAERTGGSVSTLTIQRTQQEDSAVYLCASRPGPGGSEAFFGQGTRLTVV.